There are a few counts of the clone carrying this T cell receptor beta chain. The data are from a study of cytomegalovirus exposure and HLA in healthy donors. This CDR3 contains 17 residues. V trimming: 4 bases; J trimming: 0 bases; junction bases outside the gene matches: 12. Sequenced by immunoSEQ multiplex PCR; TCRdb stores in-frame clones only, minus some. The top ten hold 2.5% to 4% of the sample, which has some 83,000 clones, roughly 95% seen once. The source of this sequence is a woman younger than 35 in good health and CMV-seropositive. The chain links TRBV5-3 to TRBJ1-1, with 7 positions matching TRBD1. TRBV5-3 is reported as an ORF; its role is uncertain. Sequenced: PBMCs. The CDR3 spells CARSPRTGPTMNTEAFF. The CDR3 DNA sequence: TGTGCCAGAAGCCCGCGGACAGGTCCTACAATGAACACTGAAGCTTTCTTT.